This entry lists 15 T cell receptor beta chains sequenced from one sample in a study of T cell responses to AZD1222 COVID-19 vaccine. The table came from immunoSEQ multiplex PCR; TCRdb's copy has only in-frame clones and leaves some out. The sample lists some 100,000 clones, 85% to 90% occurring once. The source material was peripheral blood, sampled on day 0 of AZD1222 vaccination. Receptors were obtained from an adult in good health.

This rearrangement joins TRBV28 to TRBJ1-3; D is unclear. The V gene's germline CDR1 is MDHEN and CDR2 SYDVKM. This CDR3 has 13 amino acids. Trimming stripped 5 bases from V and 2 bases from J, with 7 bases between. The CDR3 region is CASSLDTGNTIYF. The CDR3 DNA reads TGTGCCAGCAGTCTCGACACTGGAAACACCATATATTTT. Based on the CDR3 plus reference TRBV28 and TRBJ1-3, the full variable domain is DVKVTQSSRYLVKRTGEKVFLECVQDMDHENMFWYRQDPGLGLRLIYFSYDVKMKEKGDIPEGYSVSREKKERFSLILESASTNQTSMYLCASSLDTGNTIYFGEGSWLTVV.

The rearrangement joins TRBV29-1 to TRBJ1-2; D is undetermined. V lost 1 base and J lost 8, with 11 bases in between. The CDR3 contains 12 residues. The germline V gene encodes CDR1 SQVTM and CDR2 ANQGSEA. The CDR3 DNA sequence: TGCAGCGTTGAAGTCGATTCGGGAGGCTACACCTTC. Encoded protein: CSVEVDSGGYTF.

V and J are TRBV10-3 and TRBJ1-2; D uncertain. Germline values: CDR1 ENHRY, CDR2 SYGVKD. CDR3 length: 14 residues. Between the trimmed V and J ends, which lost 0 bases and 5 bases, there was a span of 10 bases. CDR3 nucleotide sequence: TGTGCCATCAGTGAGTCTGGAATTGGGTATGGCTACACCTTC. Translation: CAISESGIGYGYTF.

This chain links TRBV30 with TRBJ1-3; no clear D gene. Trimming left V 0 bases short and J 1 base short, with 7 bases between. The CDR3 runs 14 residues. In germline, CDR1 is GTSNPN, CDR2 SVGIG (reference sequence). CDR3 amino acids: CAWSVAESGNTIYF. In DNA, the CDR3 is TGTGCCTGGAGTGTGGCTGAATCTGGAAACACCATATATTTT.

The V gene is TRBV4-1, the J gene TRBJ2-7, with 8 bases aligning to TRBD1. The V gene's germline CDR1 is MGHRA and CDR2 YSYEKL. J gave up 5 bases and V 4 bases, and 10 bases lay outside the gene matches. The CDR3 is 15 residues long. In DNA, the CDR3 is TGCGCCAGCAGCCCCCGGACAGGGAGCTTCCACGAGCAGTACTTC. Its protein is CASSPRTGSFHEQYF.

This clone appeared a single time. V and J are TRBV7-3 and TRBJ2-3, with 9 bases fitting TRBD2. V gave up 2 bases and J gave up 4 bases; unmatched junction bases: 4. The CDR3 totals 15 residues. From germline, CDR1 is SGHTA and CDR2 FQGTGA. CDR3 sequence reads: CASSLGGLAADTQYF. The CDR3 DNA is TGTGCCAGCAGCTTAGGGGGACTAGCTGCAGATACGCAGTATTTT. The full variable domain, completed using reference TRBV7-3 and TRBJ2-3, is GAGVSQTPSNKVTEKGKYVELRCDPISGHTALYWYRQSLGQGPEFLIYFQGTGAADDSGLPNDRFFAVRPEGSVSTLKIQRTERGDSAVYLCASSLGGLAADTQYFGPGTRLTVL.

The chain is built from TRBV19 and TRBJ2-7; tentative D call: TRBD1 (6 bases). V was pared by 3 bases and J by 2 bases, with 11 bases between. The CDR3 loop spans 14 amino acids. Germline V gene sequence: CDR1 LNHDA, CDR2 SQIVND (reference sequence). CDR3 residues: CASSMGRDTYEQYF. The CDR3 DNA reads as TGTGCCAGTAGTATGGGCAGGGACACCTACGAGCAGTACTTC.

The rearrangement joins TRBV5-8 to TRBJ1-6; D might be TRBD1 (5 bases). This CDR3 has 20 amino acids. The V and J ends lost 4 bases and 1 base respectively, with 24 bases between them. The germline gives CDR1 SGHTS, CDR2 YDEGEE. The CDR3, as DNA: TGTGCCAGCAGCAGAGGAGCCGGGACCATCGGGGGATCCTATAATTCACCCCTCCACTTT. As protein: CASSRGAGTIGGSYNSPLHF.

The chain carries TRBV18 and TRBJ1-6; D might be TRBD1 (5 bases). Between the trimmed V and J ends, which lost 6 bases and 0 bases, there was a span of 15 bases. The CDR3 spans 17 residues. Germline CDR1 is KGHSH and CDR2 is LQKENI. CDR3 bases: TGTGCCAGCTCCGCGACGGGGCAAAGCTCCTATAATTCACCCCTCCACTTT. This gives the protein CASSATGQSSYNSPLHF.

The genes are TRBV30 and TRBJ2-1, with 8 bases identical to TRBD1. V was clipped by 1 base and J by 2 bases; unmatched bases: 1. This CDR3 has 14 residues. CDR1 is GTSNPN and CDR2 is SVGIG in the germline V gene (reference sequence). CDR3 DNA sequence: TGTGCCTGGAGTGGGACAGGGACCTACAATGAGCAGTTCTTC. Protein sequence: CAWSGTGTYNEQFF.

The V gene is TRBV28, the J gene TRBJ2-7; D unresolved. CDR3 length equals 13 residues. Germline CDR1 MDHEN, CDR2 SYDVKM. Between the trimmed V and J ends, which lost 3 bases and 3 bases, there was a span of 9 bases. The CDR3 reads CASSFANLYEQYF. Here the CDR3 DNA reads TGTGCCAGCAGTTTCGCGAACCTCTACGAGCAGTACTTC.

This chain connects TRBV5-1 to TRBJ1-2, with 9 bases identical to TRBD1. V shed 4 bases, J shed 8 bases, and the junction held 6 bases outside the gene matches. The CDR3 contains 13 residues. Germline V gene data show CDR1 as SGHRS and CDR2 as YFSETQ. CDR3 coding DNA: TGCGCCAGCAGCCAAGGACAGGGGTACGGCTACACCTTC. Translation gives CASSQGQGYGYTF.

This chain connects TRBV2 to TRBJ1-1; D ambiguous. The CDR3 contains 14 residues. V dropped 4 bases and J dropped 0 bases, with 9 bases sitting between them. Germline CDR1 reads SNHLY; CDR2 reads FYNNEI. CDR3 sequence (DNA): TGTGCCAGCAGTGTGGGCAGAATGAACACTGAAGCTTTCTTT. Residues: CASSVGRMNTEAFF.

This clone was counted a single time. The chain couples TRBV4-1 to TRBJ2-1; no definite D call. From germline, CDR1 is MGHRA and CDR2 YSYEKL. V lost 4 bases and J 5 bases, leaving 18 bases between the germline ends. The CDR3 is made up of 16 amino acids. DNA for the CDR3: TGCGCCAGCAGCCCCTATCCCCCTAGTCGGGACAATGAGCAGTTCTTC. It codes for CASSPYPPSRDNEQFF.

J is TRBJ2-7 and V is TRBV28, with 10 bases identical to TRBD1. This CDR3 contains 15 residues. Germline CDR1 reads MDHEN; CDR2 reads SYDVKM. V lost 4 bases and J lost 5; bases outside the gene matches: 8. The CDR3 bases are TGTGCCAGCAGTTCTGGGACAGGGGTCCCAAACGAGCAGTACTTC. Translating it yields CASSSGTGVPNEQYF.